The 11 T cell receptor beta chains presented below share a single source sample, sequenced in a study of blood T cell repertoires in COVID-19. Here immunoSEQ multiplex PCR was the method, and the copy in TCRdb shows in-frame clones only, minus some. Among 80,000 or so clones, approximately 89% were seen once, and the ten largest hold approximately 2%. The sample consisted of peripheral blood. The receptors derive from a man aged 50 or older with acute or convalescent COVID-19.

The chain couples TRBV2 to TRBJ2-2; 13 positions agree with TRBD2. The CDR3 contains 15 residues. The V segment lost 8 bases and the J segment 4 bases; nucleotides outside the gene matches: 4. Germline V gene sequence: CDR1 SNHLY, CDR2 FYNNEI. In nucleotides, the CDR3 is TGTGCCAGCGGGACTAGCGGGATCAGCACCGGGGAGCTGTTTTTT. Protein product: CASGTSGISTGELFF.

The rearrangement joins TRBV6-5 to TRBJ1-2; D is perhaps TRBD1 (6 bases). Germline values: CDR1 MNHEY, CDR2 SVGAGI. CDR3 size: 14 residues. Trimming removed 5 bases at V and 8 bases at J, with 18 bases between. DNA of the CDR3: TGTGCCAGCAGTACACCAGGACAGCTTCCCGGCTACACCTTC. Encoded protein: CASSTPGQLPGYTF.

As regards this clone: This sample includes further DNA sequences coding for the same CDR3. The V call is TRBV6-5, the J call TRBJ2-5; 9 bases map to TRBD1. Germline V gene lookup returns CDR1 MNHEY and CDR2 SVGAGI. Trimming at V came to 8 bases and at J to 4 bases, leaving 5 bases not matched to a gene. This CDR3 region has 13 residues. The CDR3: CASSGQGRETQYF. The CDR3 nucleotides are TGTGCCAGCTCGGGACAGGGAAGAGAGACCCAGTACTTC.

This chain joins TRBV5-1 and TRBJ2-3; D possibly corresponds to TRBD1 (5 bases). CDR1 and CDR2 (germline): SGHRS, YFSETQ. The ends were cut back, 3 bases at V and 3 bases at J, with 14 bases in the middle. The CDR3 loop spans 15 amino acids. CDR3 sequence reads: CASSSASTGTDTQYF. CDR3 nucleotide sequence: TGCGCCAGCAGCTCAGCCTCAACAGGAACAGATACGCAGTATTTT.

The chain recombines TRBV7-2 with TRBJ1-4; weak D call: TRBD1 (5 bases). Germline V CDR1 and CDR2: SGHTA, FQGNSA. The CDR3 consists of 16 residues. Trimming stripped 3 bases from V and 0 bases from J, with 11 bases between. CDR3 sequence reads: CASSFQETATNEKLFF. CDR3 nucleotide sequence: TGTGCCAGCAGCTTCCAAGAGACAGCAACTAATGAAAAACTGTTTTTT.

The rearrangement joins TRBV5-1 to TRBJ1-2; D perhaps matches TRBD1 (5 bases). The CDR3 spans 13 residues. CDR1 is SGHRS and CDR2 is YFSETQ in the germline V gene. V lost 5 bases and J lost 4, with 12 bases in between. CDR3 loop: CASRLDRAYGYTF. The CDR3 coding sequence is TGCGCCAGCAGATTAGACAGAGCCTATGGCTACACCTTC.

This chain joins TRBV24-1 and TRBJ2-5; 15 bases agree with TRBD2. There are 18 residues in the CDR3. Germline V gene sequence: CDR1 KGHDR, CDR2 SFDVKD. After removal of 3 bases from V and 3 bases from J, the junction contained 7 bases not matched to a gene. The CDR3 region is CATSDRGLAGGLKETQYF. The CDR3 bases are TGTGCCACCAGTGATCGCGGACTAGCGGGGGGGTTAAAAGAGACCCAGTACTTC.

J is TRBJ2-2 and V is TRBV5-6; perhaps TRBD1 as D (5 bases). V lost 2 bases, J lost 7 bases, and 18 bases lay in between. This CDR3 comprises 16 residues. Germline CDR1 SGHDT, CDR2 YYEEEE. This CDR3 is CASSLGARVLNGELFF. The CDR3 DNA reads TGTGCCAGCAGCTTAGGAGCCAGGGTTTTGAACGGGGAGCTGTTTTTT.

J is TRBJ1-4 and V is TRBV6-5; D possibly corresponds to TRBD1 (6 bases). Trimming removed 2 bases at V and 0 bases at J, with 10 bases between. The CDR3 totals 16 residues. In germline, CDR1 is MNHEY, CDR2 SVGAGI. The CDR3 bases are TGTGCCAGCAGTTACCACACAGGGTCAACTAATGAAAAACTGTTTTTT. This encodes CASSYHTGSTNEKLFF.

This chain uses TRBV19 with TRBJ1-1; D remains unclear. The CDR3 consists of 13 residues. V was trimmed by 6 bases and J by 1 base, leaving 9 bases between them. CDR1 and CDR2 from the germline V gene are LNHDA and SQIVND (reference sequence). CDR3: CASRKTENTEAFF. The CDR3, as DNA: TGTGCCAGTAGGAAGACTGAGAACACTGAAGCTTTCTTT.

The gene calls are TRBV2 and TRBJ1-2; D unresolved. The CDR3 has 13 amino acids. CDR1 and CDR2 from the germline V gene are SNHLY and FYNNEI. Deletions cut 1 base from V and 7 bases from J, with 10 bases between. The CDR3 DNA is TGTGCCAGCAGTGAAGGAGGGAGGAGTGGCTACACCTTC. Translation gives CASSEGGRSGYTF.